This is a list of T cell receptor beta chains from one sample in a study of shared clonotypes between healthy human individuals. Some clones are missing from TCRdb's copy, which holds only in-frame ones; the method was immunoSEQ multiplex PCR. The table shows roughly 850,000 clones, with just over 95% occurring only once. Sequenced sample: naive CD8+ T cells sorted from blood. All receptors derive from a young man in good health. The CDR3 runs from the conserved cysteine through the conserved F or W. A D gene is named only where the DNA matches it firmly. The size field is filled for only some rows; it gives once, few, many or a size class.

NA,TRBV30,TRBJ1-2,NA,TGTGCCTGGGACGGAGGAGGCTACACCTTC,CAWDGGGYTF
TRBD1,TRBV30,TRBJ1-1,NA,TGTGCCTGGAACCGTGGACAGGCTGAAGCTTTCTTT,CAWNRGQAEAFF
TRBD1,TRBV4-1,TRBJ2-2,NA,TGCGCCAGCAGCAACCGACAGGGGATAGCCGGGGAGCTGTTTTTT,CASSNRQGIAGELFF
NA,TRBV28,TRBJ2-7,NA,TGTGCCAGCAGGTCCAGGGACTCCTACGAGCAGTACTTC,CASRSRDSYEQYF
NA,TRBV7-8,TRBJ2-2,NA,TGTGCCAGCAGCTATCGACAGGAGTTTAACGGGGAGCTGTTTTTT,CASSYRQEFNGELFF
NA,TRBV2,TRBJ2-1,NA,TGTGCCAGCGGAATGGGAGGCTCGTGGAATGAGCAGTTCTTC,CASGMGGSWNEQFF
NA,TRBV20-1,TRBJ1-1,NA,TGCAGTGAGAGGCTTTACACTGAAGCTTTCTTT,CSERLYTEAFF
NA,TRBV7-9,TRBJ2-1,NA,TGTGCCAGCAGCCCGCCCGGAGGGAACTACAATGAGCAGTTCTTC,CASSPPGGNYNEQFF
NA,TRBV27,TRBJ1-5,NA,TGTGCCAGCGGCGACAGTGGGGTAGCTCAGCCCCAGCATTTT,CASGDSGVAQPQHF
NA,TRBV28,TRBJ1-5,NA,TGTGCCAGCAGCCTCGACAGGCGCCAGCCCCAGCATTTT,CASSLDRRQPQHF
TRBD2,TRBV4-1,TRBJ2-1,NA,TGCGCCAGCAGCCAAGCGGGAGGGGCAGCTTACAATGAGCAGTTCTTC,CASSQAGGAAYNEQFF
NA,TRBV5-4,TRBJ2-4,NA,TGTGCCAGCAGCTATAGCGGATATGCCAAAAACATTCAGTACTTC,CASSYSGYAKNIQYF
TRBD1,TRBV4-2,TRBJ1-5,NA,TGTGCCAGCAGCCAAGACCGGACAGGGCAAGGCAATCAGCCCCAGCATTTT,CASSQDRTGQGNQPQHF
TRBD2,TRBV11-2,TRBJ2-7,NA,TGTGCCAGCAGCCTAGGACTAGCTGGCGAGCAGTACTTC,CASSLGLAGEQYF
NA,TRBV15,TRBJ1-4,NA,TGTGCCACCAGCAGAGAGAGGATGACAACTAATGAAAAACTGTTTTTT,CATSRERMTTNEKLFF
NA,TRBV14,TRBJ1-2,NA,TGTGCCAGCAGCGAAAGCGGATACTATGGCTACACCTTC,CASSESGYYGYTF
TRBD2,TRBV5-1,TRBJ2-1,once,TGCGCCAGCAGCTTGTCTGCGGGAGCGTACAATGAGCAGTTCTTC,CASSLSAGAYNEQFF
NA,TRBV7-3,TRBJ2-3,NA,TGTGCCAGCAGCCGACCAGGGGATACGCAGTATTTT,CASSRPGDTQYF
NA,TRBV29-1,TRBJ1-1,NA,TGCAGCGTTGACAGGGGATCGGGCACTGAAGCTTTCTTT,CSVDRGSGTEAFF
TRBD1,TRBV11-2,TRBJ2-7,once,TGTGCCAGCAGCTTAGCGGGACAGGGGCACTTC,CASSLAGQGHF
NA,TRBV21-1,TRBJ2-5,NA,TGTGCCAGCAGCAAAGCCGAGGGGGCAGGGGAGACCCAGTACTTC,CASSKAEGAGETQYF
NA,TRBV6-1,TRBJ1-3,NA,TGTGCCAGCAGTGAAGGGTACAAGGTTATCTCTGACTCTGGAAACACCATATATTTT,CASSEGYKVISDSGNTIYF
NA,TRBV2,TRBJ2-3,NA,TGTGCCAGCAGCCGGGACCGAACCTGGGACACAGATACGCAGTATTTT,CASSRDRTWDTDTQYF
TRBD2,TRBV28,TRBJ2-3,once,TGTGCCAGCAGTAACCCTAGCGGGAGCACCCTTAGCACAGATACGCAGTATTTT,CASSNPSGSTLSTDTQYF
NA,TRBV5-6,TRBJ2-1,NA,TGTGCCAGCAGCCCCCCCCTGTTCTTC,CASSPPLFF
TRBD1,TRBV7-9,TRBJ2-7,NA,TGTGCCAGCAGCTCGGACAGGGTCTACGAGCAGTACTTC,CASSSDRVYEQYF
TRBD2,TRBV5-1,TRBJ2-1,NA,TGCGCCAGCAGTTTAGGTTCTAGCGGGACTAGCGGGGATCGCGATGAGCAGTTCTTC,CASSLGSSGTSGDRDEQFF
NA,TRBV10-1,TRBJ2-3,NA,TGCGCCAGCAGGGGGTACGACACAGATACGCAGTATTTT,CASRGYDTDTQYF
NA,TRBV5-6,TRBJ2-2,once,TGTGCCAGCAGCTTGTTGCAGACGAACACCGGGGAGCTGTTTTTT,CASSLLQTNTGELFF
NA,TRBV7-8,TRBJ2-7,NA,TGTGCCAGCAGCCCTACCTCGGCAGGAGGCTACGAGCAGTACTTC,CASSPTSAGGYEQYF
TRBD2,TRBV7-2,TRBJ2-7,NA,TGTGCCAGCAGCCGACTAGCGGGAGGTTCCTACGAGCAGTACTTC,CASSRLAGGSYEQYF
NA,TRBV5-1,TRBJ2-3,NA,TGCGCCAGCAGCTTGGGGGAACGTGGCACAGATACGCAGTATTTT,CASSLGERGTDTQYF
NA,TRBV9,TRBJ2-3,NA,TGTGCCAGCAGCGTAAAGGGAGTTGATACGCAGTATTTT,CASSVKGVDTQYF
NA,TRBV2,TRBJ2-7,NA,TGTGCCAGCAGTCCTACAGGTCGTCAGCAGTACTTC,CASSPTGRQQYF
NA,TRBV7-9,TRBJ2-7,NA,TGTGCCAGCAGCCACACCGTGGGGGCCGACTCCTACGAGCAGTACTTC,CASSHTVGADSYEQYF
NA,TRBV29-1,TRBJ2-1,NA,TGCAGCGTTGAAGAGCCAGGGAGTGGGAATCAGCAGTTCTTC,CSVEEPGSGNQQFF
TRBD1,TRBV7-8,TRBJ1-5,NA,TGTGCCAGCAGCGCCCCGGACAGGGGAAATCAGCCCCAGCATTTT,CASSAPDRGNQPQHF
TRBD2,TRBV29-1,TRBJ2-1,NA,TGCAGCGCTTACCGAAGCGGGAGGGGCAATGAGCAGTTCTTC,CSAYRSGRGNEQFF
TRBD1,TRBV2,TRBJ2-7,NA,TGTGCCAGCAGCCCTACAGGGGGCGCGGGGGAGCAGTACTTC,CASSPTGGAGEQYF
NA,TRBV18,TRBJ2-7,NA,TGTGCCAGCTCACCAGTATACAGCCAAAGCTCCTACGAGCAGTACTTC,CASSPVYSQSSYEQYF
TRBD1,TRBV20-1,TRBJ1-2,once,TGCAGTGGACAGGGAGAATATGGCTACACCTTC,CSGQGEYGYTF
TRBD2,TRBV5-4,TRBJ2-1,NA,TGTGCCAGCAGCTTTAGCGGGCAAAACAATGAGCAGTTCTTC,CASSFSGQNNEQFF
NA,TRBV7-9,TRBJ2-7,once,TGTGCCAGCAGCTCCGGGAGCTCCTACGAGCAGTACTTC,CASSSGSSYEQYF
TRBD1,TRBV4-3,TRBJ2-7,NA,TGCGCCAGCAGCCTAAGTAGCTCAGGGGGCCTTAACGAGCAGTACTTC,CASSLSSSGGLNEQYF
NA,TRBV11-2,TRBJ2-7,NA,TGTGCCAGCAGCTTAGAGGCGGATTCCTACGAGCAGTACTTC,CASSLEADSYEQYF
TRBD1,TRBV6-5,TRBJ2-7,NA,TGTGCCAGCAGTCTCCGGGACAGGGATTACGAGCAGTACTTC,CASSLRDRDYEQYF
NA,TRBV5-8,TRBJ2-7,NA,TGTGCCAGCAGCTTGCGGGGAAGTACCTCCTACGAGCAGTACTTC,CASSLRGSTSYEQYF
NA,TRBV6-4,TRBJ1-1,once,TGTGCCAGCAGTGACTCGGGAGAAGCTTTCTTT,CASSDSGEAFF
NA,TRBV7-9,TRBJ1-5,NA,TGTGCCAGCAGCCCGGACCACAGGGTGAATCAGCCCCAGCATTTT,CASSPDHRVNQPQHF
NA,TRBV5-1,TRBJ2-2,NA,TGCGCCAGTAGAGTCGGCACCGGGGAGCTGTTTTTT,CASRVGTGELFF
TRBD1,TRBV27,TRBJ2-7,NA,TGTGCCAGCAGTGGACAGGGTATCAACGAGCAGTACTTC,CASSGQGINEQYF
NA,TRBV21-1,TRBJ2-7,NA,TGTGCCAGCAGCAAATTTGAGGGGAACCCCTACGAGCAGTACTTC,CASSKFEGNPYEQYF
NA,TRBV19,TRBJ1-5,NA,TGTGCCAGTAGTCCGATCGGGGCCGCCCAGCATTTT,CASSPIGAAQHF
NA,TRBV18,TRBJ1-5,NA,TGTGCCAGCTCACCACAGGATGCGCAGCCCCAGCATTTT,CASSPQDAQPQHF
NA,TRBV27,TRBJ1-5,NA,TGTGCCAGCAGTTTATCGATAAATCAGCCCCAGCATTTT,CASSLSINQPQHF